Below are 2 T cell receptor beta chains sequenced from a single sample in a study of tumor-infiltrating lymphocytes in oesophageal squamous cell carcinoma. TCRdb independently ran MiXCR on the PCR reads; one entry per CDR3 protein. In the table there are approximately 11,000 distinct CDR3 sequences, approximately 59% of which are singletons. Source material: esophageal tumor tissue. The source is a male donor with esophageal squamous cell carcinoma.

V is TRBV7-2 and J is TRBJ2-7; TRBD2 agrees at 10 bases. The CDR3 runs 16 residues. The germline gives CDR1 SGHTA, CDR2 FQGNSA. V trimming: 1 base; J trimming: 7 bases; junction bases outside the gene matches: 10. In DNA, the CDR3 is TGTGCCAGCAGCTTAGGCAGGACTAGCGGATACAATGAGCAGTACTTC. Translated: CASSLGRTSGYNEQYF.

This clonotype appeared many times. The rearrangement links TRBV6-1 to TRBJ1-3; D is unclear. The CDR3 length is 11 residues. Germline CDR1 is MNHNS and CDR2 is SASEGT. Deletions cut 8 bases from V and 0 bases from J, with 2 bases between. In DNA form, the CDR3 reads TGTGCCAGCCTCTCTGGAAACACCATATATTTT. This codes for CASLSGNTIYF.